This T cell receptor (beta chain) originates from a study of blood T cell repertoires in COVID-19. Measured with immunoSEQ multiplex PCR; TCRdb has only the in-frame clones, and not every one. The sample contains 350,000 or so clones, around 87% of which appear only once. Germline V CDR1 and CDR2: KGHDR, SFDVKD. The CDR3 spans 20 residues. With 6 bases clipped from V and 5 bases from J, the junction kept 22 bases outside the gene matches. Sequenced material: peripheral blood. The genes are TRBV24-1 and TRBJ2-3, with 10 bases that match TRBD2. This TCR came from a woman aged 30 to 39 with COVID-19, enrolled during active disease. The CDR3 region is CATSPPGGERGGESEDTQYF. CDR3 nucleotide sequence: TGTGCCACCAGTCCCCCCGGGGGCGAGCGGGGGGGTGAGAGTGAAGATACGCAGTATTTT.